One and the same sample provided the 8 T cell receptor beta chains below, sequenced in a study of blood T cell repertoires in COVID-19. Repertoires were generated with immunoSEQ multiplex PCR, while TCRdb's copy carries only in-frame clones and drops some. The sample contains 200,000 to 250,000 clones, roughly 84% of which appear only once. Sequenced input: peripheral blood. The source of these receptors is an elderly woman with acute or convalescent COVID-19.

The J gene is TRBJ2-5, the V gene TRBV5-5; D may be TRBD1 (5 bases). Trimming took 6 bases from V and 5 from J, leaving 17 bases between them. CDR3 length equals 14 residues. Germline V gene lookup returns CDR1 SGHKS and CDR2 YYEKEE (reference sequence). The CDR3 DNA is TGTGCCAGCACCCATCAGGCGGACACCGAGACCCAGTACTTC. Protein sequence: CASTHQADTETQYF. The full variable domain, its missing parts supplied by reference TRBV5-5 and TRBJ2-5, is DAGVTQSPTHLIKTRGQQVTLRCSPISGHKSVSWYQQVLGQGPQFIFQYYEKEERGRGNFPDRFSARQFPNYSSELNVNALLLGDSALYLCASTHQADTETQYFGPGTRLLVL.

This clone turned up a few times. The chain recombines TRBV19 with TRBJ1-5, with a tentative D call TRBD1 (5 bases). V was trimmed by 3 bases and J by 7 bases, leaving 16 bases between them. The CDR3 is made up of 15 amino acids. Germline CDR1 and CDR2: LNHDA and SQIVND (reference sequence). The CDR3 DNA reads as TGTGCCAGTAGTATGGGCGGGGCAGCCCGACAGCCCCAGCATTTT. Translation gives CASSMGGAARQPQHF.

This clone was recorded only once. The chain has TRBV7-6 and TRBJ1-4; 9 nucleotides agree with TRBD1. Germline assignment: CDR1 SGHVS and CDR2 FNYEAQ. Trimming cost V 5 bases and J 4 bases; bases outside gene matches: 2. CDR3 length: 14 residues. CDR3 coding DNA: TGTGCCAGCAGCCTGACAGGGGGTAATGAAAAACTGTTTTTT. Translating it yields CASSLTGGNEKLFF.

V is TRBV7-3 and J is TRBJ2-1, with a possible D match to TRBD2 (5 bases). V lost 0 bases and J lost 9, with 9 bases in between. This CDR3 has 13 amino acids. CDR1 is SGHTA and CDR2 is FQGTGA in the germline V gene. The CDR3, as DNA: TGTGCCAGCAGCTTAACTCTAGCCGGTGAGCAGTTCTTC. This translates into CASSLTLAGEQFF.

The chain couples TRBV4-1 to TRBJ2-3, with TRBD2 matching over 7 bases. Trimming took 8 bases from V and 0 from J; bases not matched to a gene: 2. Per germline, CDR1 MGHRA and CDR2 YSYEKL. CDR3 length: 13 amino acids. This chain's CDR3 is CASAGGSTDTQYF. The DNA for the CDR3 is TGCGCCAGCGCCGGGGGGAGCACAGATACGCAGTATTTT.

The chain links TRBV15 to TRBJ1-2; TRBD1 might be the D (6 bases). Trimming removed 5 bases from V and 2 bases from J, with 27 bases in between. Per the germline V gene, CDR1 is LNHNV and CDR2 is YYDKDF (reference sequence). This CDR3 has 19 residues. CDR3 residues: CATSASRGGPATSNYGYTF. In DNA, the CDR3 is TGTGCCACCAGCGCTTCTAGGGGGGGCCCCGCCACTTCGAACTATGGCTACACCTTC.

The rearrangement uses TRBV3-1 (or the pseudogene TRBV3-2) and TRBJ1-2; tentatively, D is TRBD1 (6 bases). Per germline, CDR1 LGHDT and CDR2 YNNKEL (reference sequence). V was clipped by 1 base and J by 7 bases, with 13 bases between them. The CDR3 has 14 amino acids. The CDR3 sequence is CASSQVRGASGYTF. Here the CDR3 DNA reads TGTGCCAGCAGCCAAGTTCGGGGGGCTAGTGGCTACACCTTC.

The V gene is TRBV7-2, the J gene TRBJ2-1; tentatively, D is TRBD1 (6 bases). Trimming cost V 4 bases and J 9 bases, with 13 bases left between them. From germline, CDR1 is SGHTA and CDR2 FQGNSA. The CDR3 length is 13 residues. CDR3 sequence (DNA): TGTGCCAGCAGCTCGACAGGCTATACTGAGCAGTTCTTC. Protein sequence: CASSSTGYTEQFF.